This TCR beta chain was obtained from a study of early T cells in non-severe SARS-CoV-2 infection. Turning to the study itself: Sequencing of bulk RNA from unsorted whole blood was done, without chain pairing.

Whole-study results and caveats: VDJdb matching skewed toward anti-spike CD8 responses, missing private and CD4 specificities.

The library protocol tagged individual cDNA molecules with unique molecular identifiers. TCRdb independently ran MiXCR on the 5' RACE reads; one entry per CDR3 protein. The profile shows some 49,000 distinct CDR3 sequences, about 4.1% of them singletons. The germline CDR1 and CDR2 sequences are SQVTM and ANQGSEA. The CDR3 totals 13 residues. V lost 6 bases, J lost 1 base, and 12 bases lay in between. This clonotype was counted ten times or more. Its cognate antigen is unknown. The rearrangement joins TRBV29-1 to TRBJ1-1; D might be TRBD1 (6 bases). The specimen was whole blood. The clonotype comes from an adult who was a healthcare worker with PCR-confirmed SARS-CoV-2 infection or an uninfected control (not recorded which). The CDR3 bases are TGCAGCGTCTTCACGACAGGGAACACTGAAGCTTTCTTT. It codes for CSVFTTGNTEAFF.